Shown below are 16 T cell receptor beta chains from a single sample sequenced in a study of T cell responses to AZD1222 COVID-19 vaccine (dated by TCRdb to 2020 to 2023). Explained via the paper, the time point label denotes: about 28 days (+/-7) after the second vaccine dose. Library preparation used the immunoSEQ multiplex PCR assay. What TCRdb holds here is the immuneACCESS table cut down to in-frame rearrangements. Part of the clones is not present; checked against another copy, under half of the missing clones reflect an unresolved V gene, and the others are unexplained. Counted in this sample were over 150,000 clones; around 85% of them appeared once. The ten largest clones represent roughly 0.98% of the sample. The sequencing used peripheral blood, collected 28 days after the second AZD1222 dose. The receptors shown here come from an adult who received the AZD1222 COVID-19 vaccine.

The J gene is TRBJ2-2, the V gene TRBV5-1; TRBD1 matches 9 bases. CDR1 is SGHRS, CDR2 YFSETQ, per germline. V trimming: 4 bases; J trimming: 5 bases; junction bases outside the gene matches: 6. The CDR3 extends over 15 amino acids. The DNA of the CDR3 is TGCGCCAGCAGCATGGGACAGGGAAGGACCGGGGAGCTGTTTTTT. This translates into CASSMGQGRTGELFF.

CDR3 in amino acids: CASSFLGKLFF. Here the CDR3 DNA reads TGTGCCAGCAGTTTTTTGGGAAAACTGTTTTTT. This chain links TRBV27 with TRBJ1-4; D is unclear. Germline CDR1 and CDR2: MNHEY and SMNVEV (reference sequence). This CDR3 has 11 amino acids. Trimming shortened V by 3 bases and J by 10 bases, and 6 bases separated the two germline ends. Based on the CDR3 plus reference TRBV27 and TRBJ1-4, the full variable domain is EAQVTQNPRYLITVTGKKLTVTCSQNMNHEYMSWYRQDPGLGLRQIYYSMNVEVTDKGDVPEGYKVSRKEKRNFPLILESPSPNQTSLYFCASSFLGKLFFGSGTQLSVL.

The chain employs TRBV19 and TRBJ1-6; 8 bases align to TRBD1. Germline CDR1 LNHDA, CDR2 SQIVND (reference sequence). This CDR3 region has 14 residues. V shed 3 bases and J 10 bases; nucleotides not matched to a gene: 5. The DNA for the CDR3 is TGTGCCAGTAGTATTGGGACAGGAAACTCACCCCTCCACTTT. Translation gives CASSIGTGNSPLHF.

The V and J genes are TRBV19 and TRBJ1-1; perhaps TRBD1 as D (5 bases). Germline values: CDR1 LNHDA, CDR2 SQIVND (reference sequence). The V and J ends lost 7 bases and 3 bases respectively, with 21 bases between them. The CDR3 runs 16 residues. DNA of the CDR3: TGTGCCAGTACCCAAGGTGCCTCGGGGGACGACACTGAAGCTTTCTTT. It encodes CASTQGASGDDTEAFF.

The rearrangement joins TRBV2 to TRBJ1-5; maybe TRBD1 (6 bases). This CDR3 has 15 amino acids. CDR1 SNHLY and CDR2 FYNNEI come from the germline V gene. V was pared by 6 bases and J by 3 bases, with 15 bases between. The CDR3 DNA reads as TGTGCCAGCAGACAGGACAGTTTTCACAATCAGCCCCAGCATTTT. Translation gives CASRQDSFHNQPQHF.

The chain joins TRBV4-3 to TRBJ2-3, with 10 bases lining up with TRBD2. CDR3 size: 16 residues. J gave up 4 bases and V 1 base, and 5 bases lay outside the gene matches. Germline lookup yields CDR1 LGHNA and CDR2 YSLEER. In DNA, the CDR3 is TGCGCCAGCAGCCAAGTGCTAGCGGGGGCGGCAGATACGCAGTATTTT. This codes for CASSQVLAGAADTQYF.

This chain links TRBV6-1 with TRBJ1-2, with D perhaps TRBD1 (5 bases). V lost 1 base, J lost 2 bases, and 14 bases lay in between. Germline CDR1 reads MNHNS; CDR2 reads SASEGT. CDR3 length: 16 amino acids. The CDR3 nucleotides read TGTGCCAGCAGTGAAGTTCTGGCCAGGGAGAACTATGGCTACACCTTC. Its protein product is CASSEVLARENYGYTF.

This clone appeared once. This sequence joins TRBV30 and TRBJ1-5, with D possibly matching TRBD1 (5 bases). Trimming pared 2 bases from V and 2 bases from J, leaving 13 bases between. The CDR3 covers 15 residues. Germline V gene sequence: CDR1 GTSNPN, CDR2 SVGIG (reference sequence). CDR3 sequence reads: CAWSLGGAGNQPQHF. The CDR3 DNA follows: TGTGCCTGGAGTCTGGGAGGGGCAGGCAATCAGCCCCAGCATTTT.

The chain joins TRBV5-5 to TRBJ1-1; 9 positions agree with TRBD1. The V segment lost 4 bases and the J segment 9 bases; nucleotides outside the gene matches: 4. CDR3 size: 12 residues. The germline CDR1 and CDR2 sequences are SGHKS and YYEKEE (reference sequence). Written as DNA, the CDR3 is TGTGCCAGCAGCCAAGGACAGGGGAAAGCTTTCTTT. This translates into CASSQGQGKAFF.

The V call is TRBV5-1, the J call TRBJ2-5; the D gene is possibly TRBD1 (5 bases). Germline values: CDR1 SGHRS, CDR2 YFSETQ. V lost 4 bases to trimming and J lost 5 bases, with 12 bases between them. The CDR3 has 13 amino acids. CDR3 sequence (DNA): TGCGCCAGCAGCCCCCCAGGGCAGGAGACCCAGTACTTC. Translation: CASSPPGQETQYF.

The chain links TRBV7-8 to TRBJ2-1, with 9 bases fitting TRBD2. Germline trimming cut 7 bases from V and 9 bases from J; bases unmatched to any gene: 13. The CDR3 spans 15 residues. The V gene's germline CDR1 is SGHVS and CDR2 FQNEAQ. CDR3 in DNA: TGTGCCAGCACCACCCGGCAGCGGGGGGCCGGTGAGCAGTTCTTC. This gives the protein CASTTRQRGAGEQFF.

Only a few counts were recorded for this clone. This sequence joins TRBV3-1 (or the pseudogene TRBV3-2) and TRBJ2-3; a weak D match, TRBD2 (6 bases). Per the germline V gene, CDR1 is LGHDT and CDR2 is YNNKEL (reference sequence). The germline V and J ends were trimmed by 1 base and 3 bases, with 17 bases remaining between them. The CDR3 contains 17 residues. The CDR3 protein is CASSQGTCGGFTDTQYF. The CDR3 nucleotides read TGTGCCAGCAGCCAAGGGACCTGTGGGGGGTTTACAGATACGCAGTATTTT.

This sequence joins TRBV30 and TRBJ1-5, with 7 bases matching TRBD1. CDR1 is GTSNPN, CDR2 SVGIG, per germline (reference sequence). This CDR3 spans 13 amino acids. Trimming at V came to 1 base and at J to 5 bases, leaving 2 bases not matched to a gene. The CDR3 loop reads CAWSGDSYQPQHF. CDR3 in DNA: TGTGCCTGGAGTGGGGACAGTTATCAGCCCCAGCATTTT.

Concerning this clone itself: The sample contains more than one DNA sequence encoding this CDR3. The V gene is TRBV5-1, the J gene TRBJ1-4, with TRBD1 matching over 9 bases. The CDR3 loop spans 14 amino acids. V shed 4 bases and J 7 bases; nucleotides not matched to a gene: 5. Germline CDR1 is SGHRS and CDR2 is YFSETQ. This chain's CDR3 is CASSLGQGGEKLFF. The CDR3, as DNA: TGCGCCAGCAGCCTGGGACAGGGTGGTGAAAAACTGTTTTTT.

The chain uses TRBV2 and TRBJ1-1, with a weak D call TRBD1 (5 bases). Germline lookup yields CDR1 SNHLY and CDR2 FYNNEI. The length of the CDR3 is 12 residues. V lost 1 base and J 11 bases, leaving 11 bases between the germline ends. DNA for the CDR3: TGTGCCAGCAGTGAAGTGTTGCAGGGCGCTTTCTTT. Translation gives CASSEVLQGAFF.

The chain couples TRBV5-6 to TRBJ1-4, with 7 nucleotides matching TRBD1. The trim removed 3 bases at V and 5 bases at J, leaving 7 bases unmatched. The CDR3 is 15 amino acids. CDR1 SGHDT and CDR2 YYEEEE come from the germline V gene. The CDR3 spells CASSSQGWLNEKLFF. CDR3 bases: TGTGCCAGCAGCTCACAGGGGTGGCTAAATGAAAAACTGTTTTTT.